A selection of T cell receptor beta chains follows, all from one sample in a study of human T cells and chemical hapten exposure. TCRdb re-called the RACE reads with MiXCR, one entry per CDR3 protein. Seen here are about 160,000 distinct CDR3 sequences, about 30% observed once, and the top ten hold roughly 2%. Specimen: whole blood, collected in connection with sensitization to the hapten diphenylcyclopropenone (DPC). Receptors were obtained from a woman aged 18-29 years with alopecia areata. Some clones in this sample may be carry-over from other donors' samples. CDR3s include the opening cysteine and the closing phenylalanine or tryptophan. The D gene is left open where the match is weak. Size values are once, few and many counts, or a class for expanded clones, and some rows have none.

cdr3_aa cdr3_nt d_call v_call clone_size j_call
CASSQVGGRGETQYF TGCGCCAGCAGCCAAGTAGGCGGGAGGGGAGAGACCCAGTACTTC TRBD2 TRBV4-1 - TRBJ2-5
CSAREGAGGAEPQHF TGCAGTGCTAGAGAGGGGGCAGGGGGAGCCGAACCCCAGCATTTT TRBD1 TRBV20-1 few TRBJ1-5
CASSLASGQNEKLFF TGTGCCAGCAGTCTAGCGTCGGGACAGAATGAAAAACTGTTTTTT TRBD1 TRBV12-3/TRBV12-4 - TRBJ1-4
CSAREPDRGGTDTQYF TGCAGTGCTAGAGAGCCCGACAGGGGTGGCACAGATACGCAGTATTTT TRBD1 TRBV20-1 - TRBJ2-3
CASGTGPNNEQFF TGCGCCAGCGGGACAGGCCCTAACAATGAGCAGTTCTTC TRBD1 TRBV10-2 - TRBJ2-1
CSVEDPLPDRGINNEQFF TGCAGCGTTGAAGATCCCCTGCCTGACAGGGGCATAAACAATGAGCAGTTCTTC TRBD1 TRBV29-1 - TRBJ2-1
CASSFIWTAAAAGNTIYF TGTGCCAGCAGTTTCATTTGGACAGCAGCAGCGGCAGGAAACACCATATATTTT - TRBV6-2/TRBV6-3 - TRBJ1-3
CASTVSPGQGEQYF TGTGCCAGCACCGTATCCCCGGGACAGGGGGAGCAGTACTTC TRBD1 TRBV5-4 - TRBJ2-7
CASSDEGDKAFF TGTGCCAGCAGTGATGAGGGAGATAAAGCTTTCTTT - TRBV6-1 few TRBJ1-1
CSARWAPGLAPSYEQYF TGCAGTGCTCGTTGGGCCCCGGGACTAGCGCCTTCCTACGAGCAGTACTTC TRBD2 TRBV20-1 many TRBJ2-7
CSAPIGRKNIQYF TGCAGTGCCCCAATCGGCCGTAAAAACATTCAGTACTTC - TRBV20-1 - TRBJ2-4
CASSQAGQGGNEQYF TGCGCCAGCAGCCAAGCGGGACAGGGGGGTAACGAGCAGTACTTC TRBD1 TRBV4-1 - TRBJ2-7
CASSVDPGDQPQHF TGTGCCAGCAGCGTTGACCCGGGAGATCAGCCCCAGCATTTT - TRBV9 - TRBJ1-5
CASMTSGPDTQYF TGCGCCAGCATGACTAGCGGACCAGATACGCAGTATTTT TRBD2 TRBV10-2 few TRBJ2-3
CSARTGGASGELFF TGCAGCGCGCGGACAGGGGGCGCGAGCGGGGAGCTGTTTTTT TRBD1 TRBV29-1 few TRBJ2-2
CASSQGAGNSPLHF TGTGCCAGCAGCCAAGGAGCAGGAAATTCACCCCTCCACTTT - TRBV4-2 - TRBJ1-6
CASSADPVQGFAGNTIYF TGTGCCAGCAGCGCGGACCCCGTACAGGGATTTGCTGGAAACACCATATATTTT - TRBV9 many TRBJ1-3
CASSQVSRGNNEQFF TGCGCCAGCAGCCAAGTCTCACGAGGGAACAATGAGCAGTTCTTC - TRBV4-1 - TRBJ2-1
CASNEAGTSNSSLHF TGTGCCAGCAACGAAGCCGGGACAAGTAATTCATCCCTCCACTTT - TRBV7-8 - TRBJ1-6
CASSPKPLAGESNEQFF TGTGCCAGCAGCCCTAAACCTCTAGCGGGAGAAAGCAATGAGCAGTTCTTC TRBD2 TRBV3-1 few TRBJ2-1
CSARPQGLAYGYTF TGCAGTGCTAGACCCCAGGGGCTTGCCTATGGCTACACCTTC - TRBV20-1 - TRBJ1-2
CASSRASTEAFF TGTGCCAGCTCGAGGGCCTCCACTGAAGCTTTCTTT - TRBV2 - TRBJ1-1
CASSYSYRVSEQYF TGTGCCAGCAGTTACTCATACAGGGTGAGCGAGCAGTACTTC - TRBV6-2/TRBV6-3 - TRBJ2-7
CSVVAGSNYGYTF TGCAGCGTTGTGGCGGGCTCCAACTATGGCTACACCTTC - TRBV29-1 - TRBJ1-2
CASSSLLSDREALNEQYF TGTGCCAGCAGCTCGCTACTTTCGGACAGGGAAGCCTTGAACGAGCAGTACTTC TRBD1 TRBV11-1 - TRBJ2-7
CASSPPTTGRNEQFF TGTGCCAGCAGCCCTCCCACGACAGGGCGGAATGAGCAGTTCTTC TRBD1 TRBV7-9 - TRBJ2-1
CSVERGTNTEAFF TGCAGCGTTGAGCGGGGAACCAACACTGAAGCTTTCTTT - TRBV29-1 - TRBJ1-1
CSARDPRRELFNEQFF TGCAGTGCTAGAGATCCAAGGCGGGAGTTATTCAATGAGCAGTTCTTC TRBD2 TRBV20-1 - TRBJ2-1
CASSTLGQSKETQYF TGTGCCAGCAGCACGCTCGGACAGTCAAAAGAGACCCAGTACTTC - TRBV5-4 - TRBJ2-5
CASSLGRGDVKLFF TGTGCCAGCAGCTTAGGGCGGGGAGACGTAAAACTGTTTTTT - TRBV11-2 - TRBJ1-4
CASSAGKASNTGELFF TGTGCCAGCAGCGCGGGAAAGGCTTCGAACACCGGGGAGCTGTTTTTT - TRBV7-3 - TRBJ2-2
CASSPTGLEAFF TGTGCCAGCAGTCCGACAGGGCTCGAAGCTTTCTTT TRBD1 TRBV12-3/TRBV12-4 once TRBJ1-1
CSALTDNYGYTF TGCAGTGCCTTAACAGATAACTATGGCTACACCTTC - TRBV20-1 few TRBJ1-2
CASSGTGQLNTEAFF TGTGCCAGCAGCGGGACAGGGCAATTGAACACTGAAGCTTTCTTT TRBD1 TRBV12-3/TRBV12-4 - TRBJ1-1
CASSSPGLAVETQYF TGTGCCAGCAGTTCCCCGGGACTAGCGGTGGAGACCCAGTACTTC TRBD2 TRBV6-2/TRBV6-3 many TRBJ2-5
CSVTGQAYEQYF TGCAGTGTCACAGGACAGGCCTACGAGCAGTACTTC TRBD1 TRBV20-1 - TRBJ2-7
CSVMGGGHEQYF TGCAGCGTTATGGGGGGGGGCCACGAGCAGTACTTC - TRBV29-1 few TRBJ2-7
CASSAGRRSSYNSPLHF TGTGCCAGCAGCGCGGGACGGAGAAGCTCCTATAATTCACCCCTCCACTTT - TRBV6-6 - TRBJ1-6
CASSQDLGGVTGELFF TGTGCCAGCAGCCAAGACCTGGGAGGGGTCACCGGGGAGCTGTTTTTT TRBD2 TRBV14 - TRBJ2-2
CASSFQGLSSTDTQYF TGTGCCAGCAGTTTCCAGGGGCTCTCTAGCACAGATACGCAGTATTTT - TRBV12-3/TRBV12-4 - TRBJ2-3
CASSLALTGTSSHEQYF TGTGCCAGCAGCTTAGCTCTAACCGGGACTAGCTCCCACGAGCAGTACTTC TRBD2 TRBV11-2 - TRBJ2-7
CARLESRADTQYF TGTGCCAGACTAGAGTCACGGGCAGATACGCAGTATTTT - TRBV15 - TRBJ2-3
CSVLLDREQYF TGCAGCGTTTTGCTAGATCGCGAGCAGTACTTC - TRBV29-1 - TRBJ2-7
CASSAGTISYTF TGTGCCAGCAGCGCCGGGACAATAAGCTACACCTTC - TRBV7-2 - TRBJ1-2
CASSGLAFTDTQYF TGTGCCAGCAGTGGGCTAGCGTTCACAGATACGCAGTATTTT - TRBV11-2 - TRBJ2-3